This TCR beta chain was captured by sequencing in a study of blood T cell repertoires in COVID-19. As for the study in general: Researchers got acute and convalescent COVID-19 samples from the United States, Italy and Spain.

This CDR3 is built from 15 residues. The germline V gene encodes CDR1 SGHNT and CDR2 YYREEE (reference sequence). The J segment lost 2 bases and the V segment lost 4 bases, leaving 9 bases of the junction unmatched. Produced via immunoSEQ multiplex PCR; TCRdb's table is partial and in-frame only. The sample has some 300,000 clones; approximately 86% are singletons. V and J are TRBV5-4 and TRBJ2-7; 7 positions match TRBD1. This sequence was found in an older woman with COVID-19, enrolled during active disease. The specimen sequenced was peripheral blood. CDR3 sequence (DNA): TGTGCCAGCAGCCCCTCCGGGACAGAGGCCTACGAGCAGTACTTC. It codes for CASSPSGTEAYEQYF. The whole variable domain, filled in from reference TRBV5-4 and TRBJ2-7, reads ETGVTQSPTHLIKTRGQQVTLRCSSQSGHNTVSWYQQALGQGPQFIFQYYREEENGRGNFPPRFSGLQFPNYSSELNVNALELDDSALYLCASSPSGTEAYEQYFGPGTRLTVT.